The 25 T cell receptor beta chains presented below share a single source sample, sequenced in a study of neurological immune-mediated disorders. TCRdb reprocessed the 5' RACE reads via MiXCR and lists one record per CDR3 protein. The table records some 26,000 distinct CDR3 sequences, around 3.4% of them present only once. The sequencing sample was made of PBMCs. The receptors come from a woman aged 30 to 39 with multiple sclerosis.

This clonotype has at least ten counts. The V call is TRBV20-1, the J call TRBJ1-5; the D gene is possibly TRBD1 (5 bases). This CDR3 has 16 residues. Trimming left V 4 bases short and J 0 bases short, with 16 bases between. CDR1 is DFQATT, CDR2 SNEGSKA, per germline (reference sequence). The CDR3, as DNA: TGCAGTGCTACAGGAGGGGCGGGAGGTAGCAATCAGCCCCAGCATTTT. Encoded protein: CSATGGAGGSNQPQHF.

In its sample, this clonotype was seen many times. CDR3 sequence reads: CASSPGRTYEQYF. CDR3 bases: TGTGCCAGCAGCCCGGGACGAACCTACGAGCAGTACTTC. This sequence joins TRBV11-3 and TRBJ2-7; D possibly matches TRBD1 or TRBD2 (5 bases each). CDR3 size: 13 residues. Germline CDR1 and CDR2: SGHNT and YENEEA. Trimming shortened V by 5 bases and J by 2 bases, and 10 bases separated the two germline ends.

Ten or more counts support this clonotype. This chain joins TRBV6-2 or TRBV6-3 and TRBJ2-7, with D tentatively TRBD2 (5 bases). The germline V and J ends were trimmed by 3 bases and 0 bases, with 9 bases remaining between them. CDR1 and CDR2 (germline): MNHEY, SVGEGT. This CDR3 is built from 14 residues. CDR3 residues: CASSYRGSSYEQYF. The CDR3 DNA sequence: TGTGCCAGCAGTTATAGAGGGAGCTCCTACGAGCAGTACTTC.

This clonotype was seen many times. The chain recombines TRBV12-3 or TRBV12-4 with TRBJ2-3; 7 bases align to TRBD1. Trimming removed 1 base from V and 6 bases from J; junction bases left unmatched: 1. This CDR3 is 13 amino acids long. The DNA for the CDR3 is TGTGCCAGCAGTTTAGGCAGGGGGGATACGCAGTATTTT. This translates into CASSLGRGDTQYF.

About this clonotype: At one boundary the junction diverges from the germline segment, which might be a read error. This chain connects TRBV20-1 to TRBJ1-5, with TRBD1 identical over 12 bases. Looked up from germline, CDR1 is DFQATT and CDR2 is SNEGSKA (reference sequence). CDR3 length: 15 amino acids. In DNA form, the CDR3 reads TGCAGTGCTAGTGCCGGGACAGGGGGCTTGCAGCCCCAGAATTTT. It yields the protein CSASAGTGGLQPQNF.

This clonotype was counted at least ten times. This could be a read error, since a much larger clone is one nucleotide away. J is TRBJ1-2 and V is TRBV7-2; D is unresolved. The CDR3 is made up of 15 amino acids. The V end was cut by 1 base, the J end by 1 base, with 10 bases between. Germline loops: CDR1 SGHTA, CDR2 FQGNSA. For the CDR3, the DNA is TGTGCCAGCAGCTTAGTGGGAAAGAGTAACTATGGCTACACCTTC. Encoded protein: CASSLVGKSNYGYTF.

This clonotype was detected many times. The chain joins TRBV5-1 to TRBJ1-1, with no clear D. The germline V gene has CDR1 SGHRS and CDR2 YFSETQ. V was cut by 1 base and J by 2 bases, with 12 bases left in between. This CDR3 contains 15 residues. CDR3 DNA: TGCGCCAGCAGCTTGTTCTTAGGGATAAACACTGAAGCTTTCTTT. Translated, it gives CASSLFLGINTEAFF. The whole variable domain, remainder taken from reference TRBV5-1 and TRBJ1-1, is KAGVTQTPRYLIKTRGQQVTLSCSPISGHRSVSWYQQTPGQGLQFLFEYFSETQRNKGNFPGRFSGRQFSNSRSEMNVSTLELGDSALYLCASSLFLGINTEAFFGQGTRLTVV.

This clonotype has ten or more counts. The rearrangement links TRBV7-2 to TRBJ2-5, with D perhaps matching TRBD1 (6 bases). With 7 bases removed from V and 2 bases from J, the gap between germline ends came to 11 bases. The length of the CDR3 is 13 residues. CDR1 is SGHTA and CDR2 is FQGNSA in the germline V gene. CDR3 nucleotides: TGTGCCAGCAACGGACAGTTTCAAGAGACCCAGTACTTC. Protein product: CASNGQFQETQYF.

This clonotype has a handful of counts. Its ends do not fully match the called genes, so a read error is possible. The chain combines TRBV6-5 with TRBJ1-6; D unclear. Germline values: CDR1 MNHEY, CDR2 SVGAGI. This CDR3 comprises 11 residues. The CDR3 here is CASRGGGPLNF. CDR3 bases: TGTGCCAGCAGAGGCGGCGGACCCCTCAACTTT.

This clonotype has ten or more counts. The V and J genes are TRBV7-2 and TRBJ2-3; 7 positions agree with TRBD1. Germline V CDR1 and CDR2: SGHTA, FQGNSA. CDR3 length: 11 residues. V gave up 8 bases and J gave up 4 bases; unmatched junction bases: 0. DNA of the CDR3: TGTGCCAGCGGGACAGCAGATACGCAGTATTTT. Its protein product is CASGTADTQYF.

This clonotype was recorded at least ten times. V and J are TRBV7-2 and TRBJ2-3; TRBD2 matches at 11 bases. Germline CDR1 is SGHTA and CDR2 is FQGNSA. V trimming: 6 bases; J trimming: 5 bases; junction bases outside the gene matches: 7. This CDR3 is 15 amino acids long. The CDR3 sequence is CASRVAGGLRDTQYF. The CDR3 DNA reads TGTGCCAGCAGAGTAGCGGGGGGGCTGAGAGATACGCAGTATTTT.

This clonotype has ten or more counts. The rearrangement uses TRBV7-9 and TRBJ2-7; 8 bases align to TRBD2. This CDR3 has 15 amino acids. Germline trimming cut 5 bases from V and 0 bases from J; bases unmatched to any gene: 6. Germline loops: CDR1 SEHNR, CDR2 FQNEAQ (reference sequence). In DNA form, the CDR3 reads TGTGCCAGCAGCCGTAGCGGGGCAAGCTCCTACGAGCAGTACTTC. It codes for CASSRSGASSYEQYF.

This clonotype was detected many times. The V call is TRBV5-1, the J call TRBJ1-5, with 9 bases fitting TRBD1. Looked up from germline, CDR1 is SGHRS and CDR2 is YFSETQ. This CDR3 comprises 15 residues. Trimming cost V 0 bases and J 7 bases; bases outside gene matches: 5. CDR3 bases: TGCGCCAGCAGCTTGGGGGGACAGGGTGGACAGCCCCAGCATTTT. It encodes CASSLGGQGGQPQHF.

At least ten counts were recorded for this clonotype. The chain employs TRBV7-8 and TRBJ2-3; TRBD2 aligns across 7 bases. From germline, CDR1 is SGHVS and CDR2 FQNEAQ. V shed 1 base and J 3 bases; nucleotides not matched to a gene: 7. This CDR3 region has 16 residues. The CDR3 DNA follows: TGTGCCAGCAGCTTAGGTCGGGAGGTGATAACAGATACGCAGTATTTT. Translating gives CASSLGREVITDTQYF.

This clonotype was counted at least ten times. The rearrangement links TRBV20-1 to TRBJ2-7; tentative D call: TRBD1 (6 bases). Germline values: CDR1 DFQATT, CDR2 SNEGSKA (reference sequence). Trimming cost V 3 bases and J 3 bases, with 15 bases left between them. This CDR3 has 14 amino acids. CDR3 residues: CSARKDRRFYEQYF. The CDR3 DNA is TGCAGTGCTAGGAAAGACAGGCGCTTCTACGAGCAGTACTTC.

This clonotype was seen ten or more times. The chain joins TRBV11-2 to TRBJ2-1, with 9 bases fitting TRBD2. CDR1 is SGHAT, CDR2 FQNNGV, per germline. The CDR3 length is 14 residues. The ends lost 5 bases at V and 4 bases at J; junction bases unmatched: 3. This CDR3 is CASSTLAGYNEQFF. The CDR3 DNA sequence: TGTGCCAGCAGCACGCTAGCGGGGTACAATGAGCAGTTCTTC.

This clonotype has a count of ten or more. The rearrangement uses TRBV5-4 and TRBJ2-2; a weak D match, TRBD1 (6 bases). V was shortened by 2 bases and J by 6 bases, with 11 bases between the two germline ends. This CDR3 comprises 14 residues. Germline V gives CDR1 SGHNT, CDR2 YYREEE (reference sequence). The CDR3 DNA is TGTGCCAGCAGCTTCCTAGGGGGTTCCGGGGAGCTGTTTTTT. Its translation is CASSFLGGSGELFF.

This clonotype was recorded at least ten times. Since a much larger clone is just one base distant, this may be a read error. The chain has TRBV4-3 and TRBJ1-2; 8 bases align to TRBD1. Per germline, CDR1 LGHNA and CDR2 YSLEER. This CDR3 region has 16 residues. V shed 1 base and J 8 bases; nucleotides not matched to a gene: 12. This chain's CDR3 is CASSQGPQTGARGYTF. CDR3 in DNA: TGCGCCAGCAGCCAAGGGCCTCAGACAGGGGCTAGAGGCTACACCTTC.

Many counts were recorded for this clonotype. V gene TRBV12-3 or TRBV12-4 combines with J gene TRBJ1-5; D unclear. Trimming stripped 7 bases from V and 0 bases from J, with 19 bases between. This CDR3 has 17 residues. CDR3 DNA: TGTGCCAGCACTCGGGATACCACAATCTATAGCAATCAGCCCCAGCATTTT. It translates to CASTRDTTIYSNQPQHF.

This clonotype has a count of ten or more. The CDR3 spells CASRRTDPEKLFF. CDR3 nucleotides: TGTGCCAGCCGCCGGACAGATCCCGAAAAACTGTTTTTT. The chain links TRBV6-5 to TRBJ1-4; D may be TRBD1 (6 bases). The CDR3 is 13 residues long. Germline loops: CDR1 MNHEY, CDR2 SVGAGI. V was shortened by 8 bases and J by 8 bases, with 15 bases between the two germline ends.

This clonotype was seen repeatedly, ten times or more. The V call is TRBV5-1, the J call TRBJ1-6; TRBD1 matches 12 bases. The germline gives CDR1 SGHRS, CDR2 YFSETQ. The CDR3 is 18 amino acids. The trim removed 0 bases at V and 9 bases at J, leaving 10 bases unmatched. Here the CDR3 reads CASSLEGQGAYRVSPLHF. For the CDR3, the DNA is TGCGCCAGCAGCTTGGAGGGACAGGGGGCTTATCGCGTTTCACCCCTCCACTTT.

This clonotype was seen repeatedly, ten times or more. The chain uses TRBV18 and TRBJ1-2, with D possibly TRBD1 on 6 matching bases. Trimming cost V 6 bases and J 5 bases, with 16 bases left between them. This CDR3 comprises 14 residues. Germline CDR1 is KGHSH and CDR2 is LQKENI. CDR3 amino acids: CASSREPGQYGYTF. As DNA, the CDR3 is TGTGCCAGCTCCCGGGAGCCAGGACAGTATGGCTACACCTTC.

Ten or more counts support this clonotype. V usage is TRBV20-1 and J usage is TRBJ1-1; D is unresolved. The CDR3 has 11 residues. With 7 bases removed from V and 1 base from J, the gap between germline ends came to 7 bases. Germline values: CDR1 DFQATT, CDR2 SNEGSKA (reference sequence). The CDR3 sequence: CSVPGNTEAFF. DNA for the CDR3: TGCAGTGTTCCAGGGAACACTGAAGCTTTCTTT.

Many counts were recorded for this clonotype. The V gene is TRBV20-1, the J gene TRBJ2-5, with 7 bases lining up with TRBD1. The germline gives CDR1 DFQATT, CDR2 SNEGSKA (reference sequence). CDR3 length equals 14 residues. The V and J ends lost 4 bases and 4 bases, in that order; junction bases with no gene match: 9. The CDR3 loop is CSANLQGSGETQYF. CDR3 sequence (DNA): TGCAGTGCTAATCTACAGGGGTCGGGAGAGACCCAGTACTTC.

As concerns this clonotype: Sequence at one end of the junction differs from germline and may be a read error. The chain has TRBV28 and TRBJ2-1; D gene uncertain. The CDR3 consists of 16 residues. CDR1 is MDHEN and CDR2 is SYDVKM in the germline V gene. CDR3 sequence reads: CASSLVNSTASNEQFF. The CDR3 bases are TGTGCCAGCAGTTTAGTGAACAGTACTGCTTCGAATGAACAGTTCTTC.